These 32 T cell receptor beta chains share one sample of origin, sequenced in a study of cytomegalovirus exposure and HLA in healthy donors. The study ran its PCR with 60 Vbeta and 13 Jbeta primers. TCRdb's table, derived via immunoSEQ multiplex PCR, lists solely in-frame clones and lacks some. The sample lists 180,000 or so clones, over 75% seen once, with about 6.4% in the top ten. Specimen: PBMCs. Receptor source: a man aged 40-49 years in good health and CMV-seropositive.

V usage is TRBV11-2 and J usage is TRBJ2-5; D possibly corresponds to TRBD2 (6 bases). Per germline, CDR1 SGHAT and CDR2 FQNNGV. The CDR3 contains 17 residues. V dropped 0 bases and J dropped 6 bases, with 20 bases sitting between them. For the CDR3, the DNA is TGTGCCAGCAGCTTAGATGGAGTTAGCGGAGCCCTAAAGACCCAGTACTTC. Residues: CASSLDGVSGALKTQYF.

This clone was detected only a few times. V gene TRBV18 combines with J gene TRBJ1-3; D call uncertain. Germline V gene sequence: CDR1 KGHSH, CDR2 LQKENI. The length of the CDR3 is 14 residues. V shed 3 bases and J shed 4 bases, with 10 bases lying between them. The CDR3 loop reads CASSPTEVGNTIYF. The CDR3 nucleotides read TGTGCCAGCTCACCTACAGAAGTAGGAAACACCATATATTTT.

This chain connects TRBV5-3 to TRBJ1-4; 11 bases are a match to TRBD1. TRBV5-3 is placed among ORFs of uncertain function. After removal of 2 bases from V and 0 bases from J, the junction contained 9 bases not matched to a gene. This CDR3 is built from 19 residues. CDR3 amino acids: CARSFTRTGGRATNEKLFF. For the CDR3, the DNA is TGTGCCAGAAGCTTTACCCGGACAGGGGGCCGGGCAACTAATGAAAAACTGTTTTTT.

The chain links TRBV5-4 to TRBJ2-7; tentative D call: TRBD1 (6 bases). V was pared by 3 bases and J by 2 bases, with 12 bases between. Looked up from germline, CDR1 is SGHNT and CDR2 is YYREEE (reference sequence). The CDR3 sequence is 14 residues long. CDR3 region: CASSSQDSTYEQYF. In DNA form, the CDR3 reads TGTGCCAGCAGCTCTCAGGACAGTACCTACGAGCAGTACTTC.

The chain has TRBV5-1 and TRBJ2-5; 7 nucleotides match TRBD1. The DNA end favors TRBJ2-7, so the J call may be wrong. CDR1 and CDR2 from the germline V gene are SGHRS and YFSETQ. This CDR3 has 14 amino acids. CDR3 protein: CASSLGQGAYEQYF. Written as DNA, the CDR3 is TGCGCCAGCAGCTTGGGACAGGGTGCCTACGAGCAGTACTTC.

This clone has only one observation. J is TRBJ2-5 and V is TRBV5-1; TRBD1 agrees at 9 bases. V dropped 4 bases and J dropped 4; count of bases not matched to a gene: 8. Germline lookup yields CDR1 SGHRS and CDR2 YFSETQ. This CDR3 spans 15 amino acids. This chain's CDR3 is CASSPSGQGIETQYF. CDR3 in DNA: TGCGCCAGCAGCCCCTCGGGACAGGGTATAGAGACCCAGTACTTC.

This sequence joins TRBV27 and TRBJ2-1, with TRBD2 matching 11 bases. The CDR3 is made up of 14 amino acids. Germline values: CDR1 MNHEY, CDR2 SMNVEV (reference sequence). With V trimmed by 8 bases and J by 8 bases, 8 bases remained unmatched. The CDR3 sequence is CASCTSGRVDEQFF. CDR3 in DNA: TGTGCCAGCTGTACTAGCGGGAGAGTCGATGAGCAGTTCTTC.

CDR3 in amino acids: CASSWGLLGLAGGGAYEQYF. As DNA, the CDR3 is TGCGCCAGCAGCTGGGGTCTCTTGGGACTAGCGGGAGGAGGGGCCTACGAGCAGTACTTC. The chain joins TRBV5-1 to TRBJ2-7; 15 bases agree with TRBD2. The CDR3 loop spans 20 amino acids. Germline V gene lookup returns CDR1 SGHRS and CDR2 YFSETQ. The V gene end was trimmed by 3 bases and the J gene end by 2 bases; junction bases not matched to a gene: 15.

This rearrangement joins TRBV19 to TRBJ2-3, with 12 bases aligning to TRBD2. The CDR3 covers 17 residues. The trim removed 3 bases at V and 6 bases at J, leaving 10 bases unmatched. CDR1 is LNHDA and CDR2 is SQIVND in the germline V gene (reference sequence). The CDR3 here is CASSMSGTSGWRDTQYF. CDR3 coding DNA: TGTGCCAGTAGTATGTCCGGGACTAGCGGGTGGAGGGATACGCAGTATTTT.

CDR3 sequence reads: CASRTNAGTEQFF. CDR3 DNA sequence: TGTGCCAGTAGAACGAACGCCGGGACAGAGCAGTTCTTC. The chain links TRBV19 to TRBJ2-1; a possible D gene is TRBD1 (6 bases). The CDR3 loop spans 13 amino acids. V lost 6 bases to trimming and J lost 10 bases, with 16 bases between them. CDR1 is LNHDA and CDR2 is SQIVND in the germline V gene (reference sequence).

Of note for this clone: The sample has other DNA sequences that encode this CDR3 too. The chain combines TRBV19 with TRBJ1-2; 7 bases map to TRBD1. V lost 4 bases and J lost 4; bases outside the gene matches: 3. The CDR3 covers 13 residues. Germline-derived CDR1 and CDR2 are LNHDA and SQIVND (reference sequence). The CDR3 sequence: CASSTGGSYGYTF. In nucleotides, the CDR3 is TGTGCCAGTAGTACAGGGGGTTCCTATGGCTACACCTTC.

The chain recombines TRBV29-1 with TRBJ1-2; TRBD1 aligns across 10 bases. The V gene end was trimmed by 2 bases and the J gene end by 2 bases; junction bases not matched to a gene: 11. The CDR3 length is 17 residues. Germline V CDR1 and CDR2: SQVTM, ANQGSEA. CDR3 loop: CSVEPGTGANLNYGYTF. CDR3 nucleotide sequence: TGCAGCGTTGAACCCGGGACAGGGGCCAATCTGAACTATGGCTACACCTTC. The full variable domain, completed using reference TRBV29-1 and TRBJ1-2, is SAVISQKPSRDICQRGTSLTIQCQVDSQVTMMFWYRQQPGQSLTLIATANQGSEATYESGFVIDKFPISRPNLTFSTLTVSNMSPEDSSIYLCSVEPGTGANLNYGYTFGSGTRLTVV.

V and J are TRBV29-1 and TRBJ1-1; unclear D gene. Germline lookup yields CDR1 SQVTM and CDR2 ANQGSEA. V lost 0 bases to trimming and J lost 4 bases, with 12 bases between them. CDR3 length: 14 residues. The CDR3 sequence: CSVEEVAGSTEAFF. As DNA, the CDR3 is TGCAGCGTTGAAGAGGTAGCGGGTAGCACTGAAGCTTTCTTT.

J is TRBJ2-7 and V is TRBV6-1; TRBD1 agrees at 9 bases. With 3 bases clipped from V and 6 bases from J, the junction kept 9 bases outside the gene matches. The CDR3 consists of 15 residues. Per the germline V gene, CDR1 is MNHNS and CDR2 is SASEGT. The DNA of the CDR3 is TGTGCCAGCAGTGACTGGACAGGGGTCCCAATCGAGCAGTACTTC. It yields the protein CASSDWTGVPIEQYF.

V gene TRBV28 combines with J gene TRBJ1-1, with 7 nucleotides matching TRBD1. With 4 bases clipped from V and 4 bases from J, the junction kept 6 bases outside the gene matches. This CDR3 region has 14 residues. CDR1 is MDHEN and CDR2 is SYDVKM in the germline V gene. The CDR3 region has the DNA TGTGCCAGCAGTTCGGGACAGAGGACCACTGAAGCTTTCTTT. Translating it yields CASSSGQRTTEAFF.

In this sample, this clone turned up a few times. The chain uses TRBV11-2 and TRBJ2-7; 9 nucleotides align to TRBD1. This CDR3 has 15 amino acids. Per the germline V gene, CDR1 is SGHAT and CDR2 is FQNNGV. The junction had 8 bases not matched to a gene; V was cut back by 3 bases and J by 5 bases. CDR3 coding DNA: TGTGCCAGCAGCTTCCCCGGGACAGGGAACGACGAGCAGTACTTC. Its protein is CASSFPGTGNDEQYF.

The chain uses TRBV6-5 and TRBJ2-5, with 10 bases fitting TRBD1. The CDR3 sequence is 14 residues long. The junction had 3 bases not matched to a gene; V was cut back by 4 bases and J by 4 bases. Germline lookup yields CDR1 MNHEY and CDR2 SVGAGI. Written as DNA, the CDR3 is TGTGCCAGCAGTTCGACAGGGGGCACAGAGACCCAGTACTTC. Amino acids: CASSSTGGTETQYF.

This clone was recorded a few times. The chain links TRBV7-9 to TRBJ2-1; 13 nucleotides agree with TRBD2. Trimming removed 4 bases from V and 6 bases from J; junction bases left unmatched: 3. Germline lookup yields CDR1 SEHNR and CDR2 FQNEAQ (reference sequence). This CDR3 has 15 amino acids. The CDR3 here is CASSSWTSGSNEQFF. The CDR3 DNA sequence: TGTGCCAGCAGCTCTTGGACTAGCGGGAGCAATGAGCAGTTCTTC.

This rearrangement joins TRBV6-1 to TRBJ1-1; tentative D call: TRBD1 (5 bases). Germline assignment: CDR1 MNHNS and CDR2 SASEGT. The V and J ends lost 5 bases and 6 bases respectively, with 10 bases between them. CDR3 length equals 12 residues. The CDR3 loop reads CASSSQGSEAFF. CDR3 sequence (DNA): TGTGCCAGCAGTTCTCAGGGTTCTGAAGCTTTCTTT.

This clone was found once. The chain's CDR3 is CASRDINQPQHF. CDR3 coding DNA: TGTGCCAGCAGGGACATCAATCAGCCCCAGCATTTT. The chain has TRBV28 and TRBJ1-5; a weak D match, TRBD1 (5 bases). This CDR3 contains 12 residues. Trimming removed 6 bases from V and 3 bases from J, with 6 bases in between. Germline V CDR1 and CDR2: MDHEN, SYDVKM. The entire variable domain, with the rest obtained from reference TRBV28 and TRBJ1-5, is as follows: DVKVTQSSRYLVKRTGEKVFLECVQDMDHENMFWYRQDPGLGLRLIYFSYDVKMKEKGDIPEGYSVSREKKERFSLILESASTNQTSMYLCASRDINQPQHFGDGTRLSIL.

The rearrangement uses TRBV7-3 and TRBJ1-5; 9 bases are a match to TRBD1. Per the germline V gene, CDR1 is SGHTA and CDR2 is FQGTGA. The V and J ends lost 4 bases and 2 bases, in that order; junction bases with no gene match: 3. CDR3 size: 15 residues. CDR3: CASSSTGGGNQPQHF. The CDR3 DNA reads TGTGCCAGCAGCTCGACAGGGGGAGGCAATCAGCCCCAGCATTTT.

This chain connects TRBV2 to TRBJ2-5; 8 bases fit TRBD2. V lost 7 bases and J lost 6; bases outside the gene matches: 16. CDR3 length equals 16 residues. The germline CDR1 and CDR2 sequences are SNHLY and FYNNEI. CDR3 region: CASTTQREWFGKTQYF. Here the CDR3 DNA reads TGTGCCAGCACAACGCAGCGGGAGTGGTTTGGGAAGACCCAGTACTTC.

V and J are TRBV5-4 and TRBJ2-7; 7 bases match TRBD2. The J segment lost 0 bases and the V segment lost 3 bases, leaving 6 bases of the junction unmatched. The CDR3 sequence is 15 residues long. Germline V gives CDR1 SGHNT, CDR2 YYREEE (reference sequence). CDR3 in DNA: TGTGCCAGCAGCTCGGCGGGAGCCCTCTCCTACGAGCAGTACTTC. Its translation is CASSSAGALSYEQYF. The full variable domain, its missing parts supplied by reference TRBV5-4 and TRBJ2-7, is ETGVTQSPTHLIKTRGQQVTLRCSSQSGHNTVSWYQQALGQGPQFIFQYYREEENGRGNFPPRFSGLQFPNYSSELNVNALELDDSALYLCASSSAGALSYEQYFGPGTRLTVT.

The V gene is TRBV2, the J gene TRBJ1-1; TRBD1 aligns across 9 bases. The germline CDR1 and CDR2 sequences are SNHLY and FYNNEI. The junction had 4 bases not matched to a gene; V was cut back by 7 bases and J by 1 base. The CDR3 consists of 14 residues. The DNA of the CDR3 is TGTGCCAGCACCTCACAGGGGGCGAACACTGAAGCTTTCTTT. Translation gives CASTSQGANTEAFF.

The chain joins TRBV5-6 to TRBJ1-1; D gene ambiguous. The germline gives CDR1 SGHDT, CDR2 YYEEEE. This CDR3 spans 14 amino acids. The V end was cut by 1 base, the J end by 0 bases, with 7 bases between. This CDR3 is CASSLLSMNTEAFF. In DNA, the CDR3 is TGTGCCAGCAGCTTGCTGAGTATGAACACTGAAGCTTTCTTT.

The chain links TRBV5-8 to TRBJ2-3, with D tentatively TRBD2 (6 bases). The CDR3 contains 12 residues. Between the trimmed V and J ends, which lost 1 base and 9 bases, there was a span of 9 bases. Germline V gene lookup returns CDR1 SGHTS and CDR2 YDEGEE. The CDR3 DNA reads TGTGCCAGCAGCTTGATGCGGGAAACGCAGTATTTT. Its translation is CASSLMRETQYF.

The gene calls are TRBV5-1 and TRBJ2-5; maybe TRBD1 (6 bases). CDR3 size: 13 residues. Germline loops: CDR1 SGHRS, CDR2 YFSETQ. V lost 4 bases and J 1 base, leaving 8 bases between the germline ends. CDR3 sequence: CASSPDSQETQYF. In DNA form, the CDR3 reads TGCGCCAGCAGCCCGGACAGCCAAGAGACCCAGTACTTC.

This chain connects TRBV5-5 to TRBJ2-1; TRBD2 aligns across 11 bases. The germline CDR1 and CDR2 sequences are SGHKS and YYEKEE (reference sequence). The CDR3 has 14 residues. The V and J ends lost 7 bases and 7 bases, in that order; junction bases with no gene match: 7. The CDR3 DNA sequence: TGTGCCAGCGACCGACTAGCGGGAATGAATGAGCAGTTCTTC. Encoded protein: CASDRLAGMNEQFF.

The chain is built from TRBV2 and TRBJ2-7; D not resolved. The CDR3 length is 17 residues. Germline assignment: CDR1 SNHLY and CDR2 FYNNEI. V lost 6 bases and J lost 0, with 21 bases in between. In DNA form, the CDR3 reads TGTGCCAGCAGCGCACTACCATCCGTCTTGATCTCCTACGAGCAGTACTTC. Translated: CASSALPSVLISYEQYF.

A remark on this clone: Other DNA variants within this sample encode the same CDR3. The chain joins TRBV15 to TRBJ2-3; D might be TRBD1 (5 bases). Germline V gene lookup returns CDR1 LNHNV and CDR2 YYDKDF (reference sequence). The length of the CDR3 is 13 residues. Trimming shortened V by 3 bases and J by 3 bases, and 7 bases separated the two germline ends. The CDR3 loop reads CATSSRVTDTQYF. The CDR3 DNA is TGTGCCACCAGCAGCAGGGTAACAGATACGCAGTATTTT. The full variable domain, rest sourced from reference TRBV15 and TRBJ2-3, is DAMVIQNPRYQVTQFGKPVTLSCSQTLNHNVMYWYQQKSSQAPKLLFHYYDKDFNNEADTPDNFQSRRPNTSFCFLDIRSPGLGDTAMYLCATSSRVTDTQYFGPGTRLTVL.

This clone came up once. Sequence at one end of the junction differs from germline and may be a read error. The J gene is TRBJ1-1, the V gene TRBV10-2; 9 bases are shared with TRBD1. CDR1 and CDR2 (germline): WSHSY, SAAADI. This CDR3 spans 15 amino acids. CDR3 nucleotides: TGCGCCAGCAGTGACCAGACAGGGGGTAACACTGAAGCTTCCTTT. It translates to CASSDQTGGNTEASF.

The chain employs TRBV5-1 and TRBJ1-2; D remains ambiguous. Trimming cost V 2 bases and J 6 bases, with 23 bases left between them. The CDR3 sequence is 17 residues long. The germline CDR1 and CDR2 sequences are SGHRS and YFSETQ. The CDR3 loop reads CASSFSRRQSMADGYTF. For the CDR3, the DNA is TGCGCCAGCAGCTTCTCGAGGAGGCAGTCCATGGCTGATGGCTACACCTTC.